This section outlines one T cell receptor beta chain sequence together with its context. The antigen it recognizes is unknown. Base quality data are lacking; no much larger clone is found one base away. CDR1 and CDR2, looked up from the germline V gene, are SGDLS and YYNGEE. V is pared back by 0 bases and J by 5 bases, with 20 bases lying between the germline termini. CDR3 length: 18 amino acids, cysteine to phenylalanine. Only the CDR3 DNA stays, 54 bases, in frame from base 1. This sample was taken from a study of T cell changes during pregnancy in multiple sclerosis (dated by TCRdb to the late 2010s). With respect to the entire study: The study examined how the T cell repertoire changed over the course of pregnancy in women with multiple sclerosis.

Library preparation used the immunoSEQ multiplex PCR assay. Drawn from immuneACCESS, this table holds only the in-frame rearrangements with V and J called that TCRdb kept. Clones are partly lost; checked studies trace under half to an unresolved V gene and leave the rest unexplained. Recorded for this sample are 100,000 or so clones; approximately 94% of them occurred a single time. The ten largest clones represent around 1.2% of the sample. The TCR was taken from a female donor with multiple sclerosis, enrolled in a pregnancy study. Source: peripheral blood, taken in the second trimester of pregnancy. The sequence links TRBV9 to TRBJ2-2; a weak D assignment points to TRBD2 (6 bases agree). The DNA is as follows: TGTGCCAGCAGCGTAGGCGAAGGTTGGGCGGGACGGACCGGGGAGCTGTTTTTT. This yields the protein CASSVGEGWAGRTGELFF.